A selection of T cell receptor beta chains follows, all from one sample in a study of T cell repertoires in cytomegalovirus infection. Via MiXCR, TCRdb re-called the reads, giving one row per CDR3 protein. The sample includes approximately 700,000 distinct CDR3 sequences, 35% of them seen just once. The sample was PBMCs. The receptors shown here come from a human donor in good health (CMV status not recorded). Some clones in this sample may be carry-over from other donors' samples. CDR3s include the opening cysteine and the closing phenylalanine or tryptophan. A D gene is named only where the DNA matches it firmly. Not every row has a clone size; where given, it reads once, few, many or a size class.

CDR3aa | CDR3nt | abundance | j_gene | d_gene | v_gene
CASSLGMTGDSGYTF | TGTGCCAGCAGCTTAGGGATGACAGGGGATAGCGGCTACACCTTC | many | TRBJ1-2 | TRBD1 | TRBV7-2
CASSLETASSTDTQYF | TGTGCCAGCAGCTTGGAGACTGCTTCTAGCACAGATACGCAGTATTTT | - | TRBJ2-3 | - | TRBV5-4
CAISPTVNQRSPLHF | TGTGCCATCAGTCCAACTGTCAATCAGAGGTCACCCCTCCACTTT | - | TRBJ1-6 | - | TRBV10-3
CASSLTVELFF | TGTGCCAGCAGCTTGACCGTGGAGCTGTTTTTT | - | TRBJ2-2 | - | TRBV7-9
CASSLMDFWAEETQYF | TGTGCCAGCAGCTTAATGGACTTCTGGGCGGAAGAGACCCAGTACTTC | - | TRBJ2-5 | - | TRBV7-9
CSAPGLAGTYEQYF | TGCAGTGCTCCGGGACTAGCGGGTACCTACGAGCAGTACTTC | - | TRBJ2-7 | TRBD2 | TRBV20-1
CASSLRRAGVNTDTQYF | TGTGCCAGCAGTTTGAGGCGAGCGGGAGTAAACACAGATACGCAGTATTTT | few | TRBJ2-3 | TRBD2 | TRBV12-3/TRBV12-4
CASGKERGNQPQHF | TGTGCCAGCGGGAAAGAGCGAGGCAATCAGCCCCAGCATTTT | few | TRBJ1-5 | - | TRBV6-1
CATRSVGTPLHF | TGTGCCACCAGAAGCGTCGGTACACCCCTCCACTTT | - | TRBJ1-6 | - | TRBV15
CASSDSVGQLNTEAFF | TGTGCCAGCAGCGATTCGGTGGGACAGTTGAACACTGAAGCTTTCTTT | few | TRBJ1-1 | TRBD1 | TRBV7-2
CSVDFGKGTEAFF | TGCAGCGTTGACTTCGGGAAGGGCACTGAAGCTTTCTTT | - | TRBJ1-1 | - | TRBV29-1
CASDGVIYNEQFF | TGTGCTAGTGACGGAGTTATTTACAATGAGCAGTTCTTC | - | TRBJ2-1 | - | TRBV12-5
CSARETSNSPLHF | TGCAGTGCTAGAGAGACATCTAATTCACCCCTCCACTTT | few | TRBJ1-6 | - | TRBV20-1
CASSPLTGGLGEQYF | TGTGCCAGCAGTCCGCTCACAGGGGGCCTTGGCGAGCAGTACTTC | - | TRBJ2-7 | TRBD1 | TRBV2
CASSPGLGWAGELFF | TGTGCCAGTAGTCCGGGACTAGGATGGGCCGGGGAGCTGTTTTTT | - | TRBJ2-2 | TRBD2 | TRBV19
CASSLVDGAINGYTF | TGTGCCAGCAGCTTAGTAGACGGAGCTATTAATGGCTACACCTTC | few | TRBJ1-2 | - | TRBV7-2
CATTPPGRETQYF | TGTGCCACCACCCCTCCCGGGAGGGAGACCCAGTACTTC | - | TRBJ2-5 | TRBD2 | TRBV19